One sample yielded the 29 T cell receptor beta chains listed below, sequenced in a study of CD4 T cells in relation to SARS-CoV-2 and coronaviruses. No antigens are known for them. TCRdb keeps only in-frame clones here, not all; method: immunoSEQ multiplex PCR. Of 41,000 or so clones in the sample, roughly 84% were seen once. Sequenced sample: naive CD4+ T cells from PBMCs, cultured in vitro. Subset given: naive CD4+ T cells isolated by negative enrichment. The source of these receptors is an adult with COVID-19.

The rearrangement links TRBV6-2 or TRBV6-3 to TRBJ1-3; D is undetermined. The CDR3 runs to 11 residues. The V gene lost 6 bases and the J gene lost 3 bases, with 3 bases spanning the gap. In germline, CDR1 is MNHEY, CDR2 SVGEGT. The CDR3 loop reads CASSYGNTIYF. The DNA for the CDR3 is TGTGCCAGCAGCTATGGAAACACCATATATTTT.

The chain employs TRBV7-9 and TRBJ2-7, with 7 bases lining up with TRBD1. This CDR3 has 14 residues. The V gene's germline CDR1 is SEHNR and CDR2 FQNEAQ (reference sequence). The V segment lost 5 bases and the J segment 5 bases; nucleotides outside the gene matches: 9. CDR3 loop: CASSQTGQGDEQYF. CDR3 in DNA: TGTGCCAGCAGCCAGACCGGGCAGGGGGACGAGCAGTACTTC.

The V gene is TRBV28, the J gene TRBJ1-6; TRBD1 agrees at 7 bases. Germline CDR1 and CDR2: MDHEN and SYDVKM. There are 13 residues in the CDR3. The trim removed 10 bases at V and 6 bases at J, leaving 6 bases unmatched. For the CDR3, the DNA is TGTGCCACCGACCGGGACAGTAATTCACCCCTCCACTTT. Protein: CATDRDSNSPLHF.

The V and J genes are TRBV20-1 and TRBJ2-6; D unresolved. Germline V lookup: CDR1 DFQATT, CDR2 SNEGSKA (reference sequence). Trimming took 3 bases from V and 0 from J, leaving 9 bases between them. The CDR3 has 15 amino acids. CDR3 sequence reads: CSASVSGSGANVLTF. DNA of the CDR3: TGCAGTGCTAGTGTGAGTGGCTCTGGGGCCAACGTCCTGACTTTC.

CDR3 sequence reads: CASSRTGLISGANVLTF. CDR3 DNA: TGTGCCAGCAGCCGAACAGGGCTTATCTCTGGGGCCAACGTCCTGACTTTC. This chain joins TRBV5-8 and TRBJ2-6; D is perhaps TRBD1 (6 bases). With 4 bases removed from V and 0 bases from J, the gap between germline ends came to 14 bases. The CDR3 sequence is 17 residues long. Germline loops: CDR1 SGHTS, CDR2 YDEGEE.

J is TRBJ1-6 and V is TRBV6-5; maybe TRBD1 (5 bases). The CDR3 consists of 16 residues. Germline CDR1 MNHEY, CDR2 SVGAGI. Trimming removed 0 bases at V and 9 bases at J, with 15 bases between. The CDR3 DNA is TGTGCCAGCAGTTACTCGAGGTGGCAGGGTGGTTCACCCCTCCACTTT. Protein product: CASSYSRWQGGSPLHF.

The chain recombines TRBV29-1 with TRBJ2-1; D is uncertain. This CDR3 comprises 12 residues. The germline V gene has CDR1 SQVTM and CDR2 ANQGSEA. The V and J ends lost 8 bases and 4 bases respectively, with 12 bases between them. For the CDR3, the DNA is TGCAGCCATTCGCACGGGTACAATGAGCAGTTCTTC. As protein: CSHSHGYNEQFF.

The V gene is TRBV18, the J gene TRBJ2-1; 10 bases map to TRBD1. The CDR3 totals 15 residues. Germline V CDR1 and CDR2: KGHSH, LQKENI. J lost 7 bases, V lost 3 bases, and 6 bases had no gene match. CDR3 in DNA: TGTGCCAGCTCACCCCGGGACAGGGGCGGGAATGAGCAGTTCTTC. It encodes CASSPRDRGGNEQFF.

Only one count was recorded for this clone. The rearrangement uses TRBV12-3 or TRBV12-4 and TRBJ1-1, with D uncertain. The CDR3 length is 12 residues. The V end was cut by 2 bases, the J end by 7 bases, with 8 bases between. CDR3 DNA sequence: TGTGCCAGCAGTTTATTTAAGTTTGAAGCTTTCTTT. This codes for CASSLFKFEAFF.

This sequence joins TRBV30 and TRBJ2-2; TRBD2 aligns across 8 bases. Looked up from germline, CDR1 is GTSNPN and CDR2 is SVGIG (reference sequence). The CDR3 is 16 residues long. After removal of 5 bases from V and 2 bases from J, the junction contained 10 bases not matched to a gene. The CDR3 bases are TGTGCCTGGCGCTATTGGCGGGAGGCTAACACCGGGGAGCTGTTTTTT. Encoded protein: CAWRYWREANTGELFF. The full variable domain, its missing parts supplied by reference TRBV30 and TRBJ2-2, is SQTIHQWPATLVQPVGSPLSLECTVEGTSNPNLYWYRQAAGRGLQLLFYSVGIGQISSEVPQNLSASRPQDRQFILSSKKLLLSDSGFYLCAWRYWREANTGELFFGEGSRLTVL.

This clone was counted once. The rearrangement joins TRBV19 to TRBJ1-4; no reliable D call. The CDR3 extends over 11 amino acids. In germline, CDR1 is LNHDA, CDR2 SQIVND (reference sequence). V lost 7 bases, J lost 7 bases, and 7 bases lay in between. CDR3 sequence reads: CASTMGEKLFF. The CDR3, as DNA: TGTGCCAGTACGATGGGTGAAAAACTGTTTTTT. Full variable domain (missing parts from reference TRBV19 and TRBJ1-4): DGGITQSPKYLFRKEGQNVTLSCEQNLNHDAMYWYRQDPGQGLRLIYYSQIVNDFQKGDIAEGYSVSREKKESFPLTVTSAQKNPTAFYLCASTMGEKLFFGSGTQLSVL.

This chain links TRBV30 with TRBJ2-2, with 11 positions matching TRBD2. The length of the CDR3 is 16 residues. Germline trimming cut 3 bases from V and 4 bases from J; bases unmatched to any gene: 7. Germline V gene lookup returns CDR1 GTSNPN and CDR2 SVGIG (reference sequence). As DNA, the CDR3 is TGTGCCTGGAGGGCTAGCGGGAGGCCCGGCACCGGGGAGCTGTTTTTT. Translation gives CAWRASGRPGTGELFF.

V gene TRBV5-1 combines with J gene TRBJ1-6; TRBD1 aligns across 9 bases. CDR3 length: 15 residues. Looked up from germline, CDR1 is SGHRS and CDR2 is YFSETQ. V trimming: 2 bases; J trimming: 10 bases; junction bases outside the gene matches: 7. The CDR3 reads CASSLTGGRGSPLHF. CDR3 bases: TGCGCCAGCAGCTTAACAGGGGGCAGGGGATCACCCCTCCACTTT.

The chain has TRBV6-5 and TRBJ2-7, with a tentative D call TRBD1 (5 bases). The CDR3 spans 14 residues. Germline CDR1 and CDR2: MNHEY and SVGAGI. V was trimmed by 7 bases and J by 0 bases, leaving 13 bases between them. CDR3 loop: CASTRQKDSYEQYF. CDR3 coding DNA: TGTGCCAGCACCAGACAGAAAGACTCCTACGAGCAGTACTTC.

The chain carries TRBV28 and TRBJ2-1; D is possibly TRBD2 (6 bases). This CDR3 region has 15 residues. The V gene's germline CDR1 is MDHEN and CDR2 SYDVKM. With 8 bases removed from V and 5 bases from J, the gap between germline ends came to 19 bases. CDR3 residues: CASRTGVVFDNEQFF. The CDR3 DNA is TGTGCCAGCCGGACGGGAGTAGTGTTTGACAATGAGCAGTTCTTC.

The rearrangement joins TRBV3-1 (or the pseudogene TRBV3-2) to TRBJ1-6, with a weak D call TRBD1 (5 bases). The CDR3 totals 13 residues. Germline V gives CDR1 LGHDT, CDR2 YNNKEL (reference sequence). Trimming left V 3 bases short and J 10 bases short, with 10 bases between. CDR3 bases: TGTGCCAGCAGCCATGGGAGGGACTCACCCCTCCACTTT. Translated, it gives CASSHGRDSPLHF.

The chain joins TRBV6-2 or TRBV6-3 to TRBJ2-3; no clear D. This CDR3 spans 13 amino acids. CDR1 is MNHEY, CDR2 SVGEGT, per germline. V gave up 4 bases and J gave up 1 base, with 6 bases separating them. As DNA, the CDR3 is TGTGCCAGCAGTTTAACCCGCACAGATACGCAGTATTTT. As protein: CASSLTRTDTQYF.

Of note for this clone: The junction differs from germline at one of its ends, possibly a read error. The chain joins TRBV6-6 to TRBJ1-6, with TRBD1 as a possible D gene (6 bases). Germline lookup yields CDR1 MNHNY and CDR2 SVGAGI (reference sequence). This CDR3 is 16 amino acids long. The CDR3 loop is CASSHSRQAHNSPLHF. As DNA, the CDR3 is TGTGCCAGCAGTCACTCCCGACAGGCCCATAATTCACCCCTCCACTTT.

The gene calls are TRBV2 and TRBJ2-3, with D perhaps matching TRBD1 (5 bases). CDR1 is SNHLY and CDR2 is FYNNEI in the germline V gene. The CDR3 covers 12 residues. V lost 8 bases, J lost 6 bases, and 12 bases lay in between. CDR3 sequence: CASSAAGDTQYF. The CDR3 DNA reads TGTGCCAGCTCCGCGGCAGGGGATACGCAGTATTTT.

A few counts support this clone. The chain uses TRBV3-1 (or the pseudogene TRBV3-2) and TRBJ2-1; D possibly uses TRBD1 or TRBD2 (5 bases each). Germline V CDR1 and CDR2: LGHDT, YNNKEL (reference sequence). V was clipped by 0 bases and J by 6 bases, with 18 bases between them. The CDR3 extends over 17 amino acids. The DNA of the CDR3 is TGTGCCAGCAGCCAAGATCGAGAGGGGTTGCCGGTCAATGAGCAGTTCTTC. Translated, it gives CASSQDREGLPVNEQFF.

The V gene is TRBV5-5, the J gene TRBJ2-7; D is ambiguous. The CDR3 runs 18 residues. Trimming left V 0 bases short and J 2 bases short, with 21 bases between. From germline, CDR1 is SGHKS and CDR2 YYEKEE (reference sequence). The CDR3 nucleotides read TGTGCCAGCAGCTTGGACCTCGGGTCGGTAGGCATGCCCTACGAGCAGTACTTC. As protein: CASSLDLGSVGMPYEQYF.

The gene calls are TRBV15 and TRBJ2-6; a possible D gene is TRBD1 (6 bases). The CDR3 totals 18 residues. CDR1 and CDR2 from the germline V gene are LNHNV and YYDKDF (reference sequence). V lost 5 bases to trimming and J lost 2 bases, with 19 bases between them. The CDR3: CATSGADSYGAGANVLTF. CDR3 in DNA: TGTGCCACCAGCGGCGCGGACAGTTATGGAGCTGGGGCCAACGTCCTGACTTTC.

This clone turned up a few times. The V call is TRBV18, the J call TRBJ1-5; the D gene is possibly TRBD1 (6 bases). Trimming cost V 6 bases and J 5 bases, with 11 bases left between them. Germline assignment: CDR1 KGHSH and CDR2 LQKENI. There are 13 residues in the CDR3. This CDR3 reads CASSETGDQPQHF. CDR3 DNA sequence: TGTGCCAGCTCTGAGACAGGTGATCAGCCCCAGCATTTT.

This chain links TRBV7-8 with TRBJ1-4, with D tentatively TRBD1 (5 bases). Trimming left V 5 bases short and J 2 bases short, with 9 bases between. Germline V gives CDR1 SGHVS, CDR2 FQNEAQ. The CDR3 length is 14 residues. CDR3 protein: CASSIGVTNEKLFF. In nucleotides, the CDR3 is TGTGCCAGCAGCATAGGGGTGACTAATGAAAAACTGTTTTTT.

V and J are TRBV5-1 and TRBJ2-7; TRBD2 matches at 11 bases. CDR1 is SGHRS, CDR2 YFSETQ, per germline. The CDR3 is 15 amino acids. V lost 1 base to trimming and J lost 0 bases; unmatched junction nucleotides: 0. The CDR3 DNA reads TGCGCCAGCAGCTTGACTAGCGGGAGCTCCTACGAGCAGTACTTC. Translation: CASSLTSGSSYEQYF.

This chain joins TRBV5-8 and TRBJ1-3; D not certain. Trimming took off 2 bases at V and 6 bases at J, with 12 bases between the two ends. The CDR3 contains 14 residues. CDR1 and CDR2 from the germline V gene are SGHTS and YDEGEE. The CDR3 DNA is TGTGCCAGCAGCTTCATAGGGAGTAAAAACACCATATATTTT. Translation gives CASSFIGSKNTIYF.

The J gene is TRBJ1-4, the V gene TRBV24-1; D gene uncertain. Germline V CDR1 and CDR2: KGHDR, SFDVKD. V lost 0 bases and J lost 10, with 11 bases in between. This CDR3 is 14 amino acids long. The CDR3 here is CATSDLQTDGKLFF. The CDR3 DNA is TGTGCCACCAGTGATTTGCAAACAGACGGAAAACTGTTTTTT.

V usage is TRBV6-4 and J usage is TRBJ1-2; 8 nucleotides align to TRBD1. Germline assignment: CDR1 MRHNA and CDR2 SNTAGT. The length of the CDR3 is 14 residues. V shed 3 bases, J shed 7 bases, and the junction held 7 bases outside the gene matches. CDR3 loop: CASSENRGSGGYTF. CDR3 sequence (DNA): TGTGCCAGCAGTGAAAACAGGGGGTCGGGTGGCTACACCTTC.

CDR3 coding DNA: TGTGCCACACAGGACGGAGCGCAGTCCTACGAGCAGTACTTC. It encodes CATQDGAQSYEQYF. The chain carries TRBV28 and TRBJ2-7, with TRBD1 as a possible D gene (5 bases). V gave up 10 bases and J gave up 1 base, with 17 bases separating them. The germline V gene encodes CDR1 MDHEN and CDR2 SYDVKM. CDR3 length: 14 residues.